This TCR beta chain was captured by sequencing in a study of Ad26.COV2.S vaccination and SARS-CoV-2 variants. The CDR3 consists of 14 residues. Germline values: CDR1 MDHEN, CDR2 SYDVKM. The germline V and J ends were trimmed by 7 bases and 1 base, with 13 bases remaining between them. The repertoire was sequenced with immunoSEQ multiplex PCR; TCRdb's copy has only in-frame clones and lacks some. The table shows some 350,000 clones, with 85% to 90% occurring only once. Treatment: over 15 received Ad26.COV2.S at low or high dose, single or two shots; several received placebo; per-sample allocation not given. The samples date from day 63 after the first vaccine or placebo injection. Based in Boston, the donor was an adult of 18-55 years. Spike of the Wuhan-strain SARS-CoV-2 was expressed by an Ad26 vector, which formed the vaccine.

The clonotype originates from a person between 18 and 59 years old who received the Ad26.COV2.S COVID-19 vaccine or a placebo. The sample consisted of peripheral blood, taken in a trial of Ad26.COV2.S vaccine versus placebo. The chain uses TRBV28 and TRBJ1-1; D is unresolved. CDR3 protein: CASIPGWGNTEAFF. The DNA of the CDR3 is TGTGCCAGCATCCCCGGCTGGGGGAACACTGAAGCTTTCTTT.